The clone carrying this T cell receptor (beta chain) appeared a few times. Its cognate antigen is unknown. The sample is drawn from a study of T-cell memory formation after mild COVID-19. Study results and limitations: Contracting clones from day 15 to 85 showed balanced CD4/CD8; later expanders favored CD4+.

A single record per CDR3 protein comes from TCRdb applying MiXCR to the 5' RACE reads. The table records 120,000 to 150,000 distinct CDR3 sequences, roughly 6.2% of them present only once. Germline V gives CDR1 DFQATT, CDR2 SNEGSKA (reference sequence). V was clipped by 1 base and J by 0 bases; unmatched bases: 4. The CDR3 is 16 amino acids. The sample comprised PBMCs or a T cell subset sorted from them (not recorded which). This chain joins TRBV20-1 and TRBJ2-3; 10 positions agree with TRBD2. This clonotype was obtained from an adult woman who had mild COVID-19 (a few samples of this study predate the infection). Cell type and time point are not known. The CDR3 nucleotides read TGCAGTGCTAGAGCCTCTAGCGGGAGAAGCACAGATACGCAGTATTTT. The encoded protein is CSARASSGRSTDTQYF.